This paragraph reports one T cell receptor (beta chain). The sample originates from a study of shared clonotypes between healthy human individuals. Looking at the study overall: Used for every donor were three CD4 naive, three CD4 memory, two CD8 naive and one CD8 memory plate.

Naive CD8 cells comprised CD45RO-negative, CCR7-positively selected cells, excluding terminally differentiated effector memory CD45RA+ cells. Adult Caucasians living in Nashville, Tennessee made up all of the donors. Using immunoSEQ multiplex PCR, the repertoire was profiled, and TCRdb retains in-frame clones only, with some absent. The repertoire holds roughly 850,000 clones, with 90% to 98% as singletons. What was sequenced was naive CD8+ T cells sorted from blood. This TCR derives from a man aged 25-40 years in good health.

CDR3 residues: CASSPLSGKDTQYF. In DNA form, the CDR3 reads TGTGCCAGCAGCCCCCTAAGCGGGAAAGATACGCAGTATTTT. The chain is built from TRBV7-2 and TRBJ2-3; 7 bases line up with TRBD2. The CDR3 has 14 amino acids. V lost 5 bases and J lost 5; bases outside the gene matches: 7. Germline loops: CDR1 SGHTA, CDR2 FQGNSA.